The clone carrying this T cell receptor (beta chain) was recorded a few times. V was clipped by 4 bases and J by 3 bases; unmatched bases: 8. Germline V gives CDR1 MDHEN, CDR2 SYDVKM. The length of the CDR3 is 16 residues. TCRdb re-analysed the RT-PCR reads in MiXCR, keeping a single row per CDR3 protein. Seen here are approximately 150,000 distinct CDR3 sequences, roughly 30% observed once, and the top ten hold 3.2%. The entry originates in a study of patients and donors after allogeneic stem cell transplantation. The rearrangement uses TRBV28 and TRBJ1-4, with 7 bases that match TRBD1. Input material: blood, either unsorted or a sorted T cell fraction (not recorded which). The TCR was taken from a human donor who was either an allogeneic HSCT recipient or a stem cell or donor lymphocyte infusion donor (not recorded which). It is not recorded whose cells these are; they may come from a transplant donor. CDR3 nucleotides: TGTGCCAGCAGTTCCTTGCGGGACAGTCCTAATGAAAAACTGTTTTTT. Protein sequence: CASSSLRDSPNEKLFF. The full variable domain, with the rest looked up from reference TRBV28 and TRBJ1-4, is DVKVTQSSRYLVKRTGEKVFLECVQDMDHENMFWYRQDPGLGLRLIYFSYDVKMKEKGDIPEGYSVSREKKERFSLILESASTNQTSMYLCASSSLRDSPNEKLFFGSGTQLSVL.